Here is one T cell receptor beta chain with its context. Survey-level resolution applied to immunoSEQ assay v3.0. A target of roughly 40,000-50,000 T-cell genomes per sample was set for sequencing. TCRdb's copy holds only in-frame clones and misses some; the assay was immunoSEQ multiplex PCR. The table lists around 26,000 clones, more than 75% of them singletons, with roughly 4.9% in the top ten. This entry belongs to a study of long-term antiretroviral therapy in people with HIV. Per germline, CDR1 MDHEN and CDR2 SYDVKM. Trimming took 6 bases from V and 4 from J; bases not matched to a gene: 8. CDR3 length: 15 residues.

The clonotype originates from a woman aged 40 to 50 with HIV. Sequencing was performed on unsorted PBMCs, taken 0.5 years after starting antiretroviral therapy. The rearrangement links TRBV28 to TRBJ1-2; 10 bases align to TRBD1. CDR3 nucleotide sequence: TGTGCCAGCAGGGGGGGACAGGGGAAAATCTATGGCTACACCTTC. Translating gives CASRGGQGKIYGYTF.